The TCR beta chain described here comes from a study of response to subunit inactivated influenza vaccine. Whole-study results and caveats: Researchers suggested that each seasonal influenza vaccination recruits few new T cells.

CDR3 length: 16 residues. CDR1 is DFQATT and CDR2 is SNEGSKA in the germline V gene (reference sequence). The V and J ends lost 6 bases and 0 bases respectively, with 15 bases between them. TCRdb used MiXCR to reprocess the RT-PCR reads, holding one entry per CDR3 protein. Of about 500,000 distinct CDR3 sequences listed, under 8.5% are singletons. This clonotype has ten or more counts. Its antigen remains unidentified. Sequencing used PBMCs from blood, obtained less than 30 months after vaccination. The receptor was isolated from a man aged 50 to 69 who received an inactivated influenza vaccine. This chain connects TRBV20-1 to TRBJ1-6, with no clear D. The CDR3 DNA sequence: TGCAGTGCCACTAAGGGCACGAGCTCCTATAATTCACCCCTCCACTTT. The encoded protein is CSATKGTSSYNSPLHF.